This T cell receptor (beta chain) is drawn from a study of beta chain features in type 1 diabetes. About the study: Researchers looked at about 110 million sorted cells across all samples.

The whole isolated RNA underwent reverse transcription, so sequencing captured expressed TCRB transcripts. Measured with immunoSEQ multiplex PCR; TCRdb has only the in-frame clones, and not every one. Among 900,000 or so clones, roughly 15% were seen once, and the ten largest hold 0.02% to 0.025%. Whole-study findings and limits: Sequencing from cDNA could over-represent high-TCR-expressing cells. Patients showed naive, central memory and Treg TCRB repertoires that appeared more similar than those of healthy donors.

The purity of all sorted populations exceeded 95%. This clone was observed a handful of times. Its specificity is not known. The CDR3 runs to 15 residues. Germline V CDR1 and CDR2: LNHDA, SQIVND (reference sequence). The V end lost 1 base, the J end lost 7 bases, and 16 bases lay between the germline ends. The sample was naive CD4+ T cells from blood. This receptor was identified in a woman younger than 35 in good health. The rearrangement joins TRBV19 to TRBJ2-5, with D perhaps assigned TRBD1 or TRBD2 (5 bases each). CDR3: CASSIVSGPIRTQYF. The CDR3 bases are TGTGCCAGTAGTATAGTTTCGGGACCTATTAGGACCCAGTACTTC. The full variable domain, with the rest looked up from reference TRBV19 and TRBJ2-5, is DGGITQSPKYLFRKEGQNVTLSCEQNLNHDAMYWYRQDPGQGLRLIYYSQIVNDFQKGDIAEGYSVSREKKESFPLTVTSAQKNPTAFYLCASSIVSGPIRTQYFGPGTRLLVL.